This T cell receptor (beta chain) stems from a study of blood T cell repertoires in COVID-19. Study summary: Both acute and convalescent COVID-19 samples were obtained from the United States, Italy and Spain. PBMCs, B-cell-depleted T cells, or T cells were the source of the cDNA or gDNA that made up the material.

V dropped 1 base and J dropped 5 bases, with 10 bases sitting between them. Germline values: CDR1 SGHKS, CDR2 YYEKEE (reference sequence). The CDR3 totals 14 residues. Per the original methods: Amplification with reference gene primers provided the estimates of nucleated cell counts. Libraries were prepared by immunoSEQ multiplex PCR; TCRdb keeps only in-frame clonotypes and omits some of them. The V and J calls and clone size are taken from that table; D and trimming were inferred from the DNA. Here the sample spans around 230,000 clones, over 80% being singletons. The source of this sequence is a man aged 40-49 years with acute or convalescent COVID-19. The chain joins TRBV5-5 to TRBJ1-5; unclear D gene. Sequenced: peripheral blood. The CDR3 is CASSLLDQDQPQHF. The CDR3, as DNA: TGTGCCAGCAGCTTGCTAGATCAAGATCAGCCCCAGCATTTT.